This T cell receptor (beta chain) originates from a study of blood T cell repertoires in COVID-19 (dated by TCRdb to the early 2020s). Describing the broader study: The collaborator samples originated in the United States, Italy and Spain and spanned the acute and convalescent phases of COVID-19. The material from the prospective study consisted of cDNA or gDNA derived from T cells, B-cell-depleted T cells, or PBMCs. Subjects who had been exposed to COVID-19, were actively infected with it, or had recovered from it provided the deeply sampled blood TCRbeta repertoires that made up the dataset. The repertoires were made available in a free public database intended to serve as a resource for research on the immune response to SARS-CoV-2. The samples were drawn from two sources: the first 160 participants of the ongoing ImmuneRACE study, and 1,000 to 1,500 subjects contributed by 6 global collaborators. Sample metadata almost always included a de-identified subject ID, COVID-19 status, age in years and sex. Where available, HLA class I and class II types were obtained from metadata supplied by the sample provider rather than from assay-based typing. Study-wide findings and limitations: The quantity of clinical and demographic metadata differed by source and by participant and was supplied without curation.

In the prospective study, participants were about 18 to 90 years old, resided in under 30 geographic areas of the United States, and were enrolled through a virtual design. In the prospective study, participants were assigned to cohorts based on the clinical history participants reported in a screening survey and a study questionnaire. Exposed participants had been in contact, within 2 weeks of entering the study, with a person who had a PCR-confirmed or clinician-diagnosed case of COVID-19. Mobile phlebotomists in the prospective study collected whole blood, serum and a nasopharyngeal or oropharyngeal swab from every participant. Participants in the prospective study had the option to provide additional blood draws and questionnaires over a roughly two-month period. Before DNA extraction, blood samples from the prospective study were shipped at room temperature or frozen. With regard to this clone: Its target antigen remains unknown. No much larger clone exists at a distance of one base, and base qualities are not known.

TCRbeta CDR3 regions were amplified from genomic DNA using the immunoSEQ Assay, a bias-controlled multiplex PCR. The source study handled its data this way. The number of nucleated cells in each sample was estimated from the amplification of reference gene primers within the assay. To quantify the absolute abundance of each unique TCRbeta CDR3 rearrangement, sequence reads were collapsed and filtered. Productive Simpson clonality was computed per sample as the square root of Simpson's diversity index over productive rearrangements. TCRdb stores this immuneACCESS table with in-frame sequences only. Part of the clones is absent; in the studies checked, under half of the shortfall reflects unresolved V genes, and no reason is known for the rest. Clonal size and the V and J genes are those of that table, whereas D and trimming came from the DNA. The table for this sample lists hundreds of thousands of clones; about 88% of them were counted only once. The top ten clones comprise 1.4% to 1.5% of the sample.

Inclusive of the bounding cysteine and phenylalanine, the CDR3 is 14 residues long. Just CDR3 DNA is preserved here, 42 bases in frame from base 1. Relative to germline, V is 2 bases shorter and J is 7 bases shorter, with 15 bases between their ends. The germline V gene yields SGHDT for CDR1 and YYEEEE for CDR2. The specimen was PBMCs or T cells enriched from blood (not recorded which). The chain uses TRBV5-6 and TRBJ1-1; the D gene remains uncertain. This TCR was sampled from a woman aged 18-29 years who had been exposed to COVID-19. The CDR3: CASSLAGFGFEAFF. The DNA sequence is TGTGCCAGCAGCTTAGCCGGGTTTGGATTTGAAGCTTTCTTT.